The TCR beta chain under discussion was sequenced for a study of T cell responses to AZD1222 COVID-19 vaccine. Losses at the gene ends were 5 bases for V and 0 bases for J; bases not matched to a gene: 5. Germline CDR1 is SGHTA and CDR2 is FQGTGA. The CDR3 spans 15 residues. Assay: immunoSEQ multiplex PCR; the TCRdb copy retains only in-frame clones and omits some. The table has 150,000 or so clones, about 85% seen once. The rearrangement links TRBV7-3 to TRBJ2-7; 9 nucleotides align to TRBD1. This TCR came from an adult who had recovered from COVID-19. Source: peripheral blood, taken after recovery from COVID-19. DNA of the CDR3: TGTGCCAGCAGCCAGGGACAGGGAAGCTCCTACGAGCAGTACTTC. Protein sequence: CASSQGQGSSYEQYF.